Detailed here is one TCR beta chain. This record belongs to a study of blood T cell repertoires in COVID-19. In the authors' workflow: Reference gene primers were amplified, and this amplification served to estimate nucleated cell counts. Some clones are missing from TCRdb's copy, which holds only in-frame ones; the method was immunoSEQ multiplex PCR. The D gene and trimming were derived from the DNA, and the V and J assignments and clone size from that table. The data hold fewer than 300,000 clones, with 83% observed a single time. The receptor's source is a woman in her forties or fifties who had recovered from COVID-19. Sequenced: peripheral blood.

CDR3 sequence (DNA): TGTGCCAGCTCAAAAAGCGGGAGGGCGACAGATACGCAGTATTTT. It specifies CASSKSGRATDTQYF. This chain joins TRBV18 and TRBJ2-3; 10 bases match TRBD2. Germline-derived CDR1 and CDR2 are KGHSH and LQKENI. The CDR3 is 15 amino acids. J was trimmed by 3 bases and V by 5 bases; bases with no gene match: 5.